Listed here is a single T cell receptor beta chain. Its antigen is as yet unknown. These data belong to a study of T cell responses to AZD1222 COVID-19 vaccine. Repertoires were generated with immunoSEQ multiplex PCR, while TCRdb's copy carries only in-frame clones and drops some. The table has approximately 120,000 clones, roughly nine tenths seen once. There are 13 residues in the CDR3. Trimming left V 5 bases short and J 5 bases short, with 10 bases between. Regarding the study as a whole: Spike-specific TCR breadth and depth were elevated following two AZD1222 doses. Nearly half of unique spike-specific TCRs reportedly avoided B.1.351 and B.1.1.7 mutated regions. Among those given AZD1222, only 5 to 7 were seropositive at baseline.

The source material was peripheral blood, sampled 28 days after the second AZD1222 dose. J is TRBJ1-5 and V is TRBV12-3 or TRBV12-4; D is perhaps TRBD1 (5 bases). The sequence came from an adult who received the AZD1222 COVID-19 vaccine. In DNA, the CDR3 is TGTGCCAGCAGTACTCAGGGAGATCAGCCCCAGCATTTT. It is translated as CASSTQGDQPQHF.